This entry lists 14 T cell receptor beta chains sequenced from one sample in a study of blood T cell repertoires in COVID-19. Only in-frame clones appear in the TCRdb table, and some are missing; sequencing was by immunoSEQ multiplex PCR. The table has tens of thousands of clones, 84% seen once. The source material was peripheral blood. These receptors came from a man aged 70-80 years with acute or convalescent COVID-19.

This rearrangement joins TRBV18 to TRBJ2-1; D not resolved. Germline V gene sequence: CDR1 KGHSH, CDR2 LQKENI. Trimming removed 3 bases from V and 6 bases from J, with 9 bases in between. CDR3 length: 13 residues. The CDR3 spells CASSPLRVNEQFF. The CDR3 bases are TGTGCCAGCTCACCGCTCCGGGTCAATGAGCAGTTCTTC.

This chain joins TRBV7-9 and TRBJ1-4, with 11 bases fitting TRBD1. J lost 8 bases, V lost 5 bases, and 7 bases had no gene match. CDR1 and CDR2 (germline): SEHNR, FQNEAQ (reference sequence). This CDR3 has 15 amino acids. The CDR3 region is CASSQGQGAREKLFF. The DNA for the CDR3 is TGTGCCAGCAGCCAAGGACAGGGGGCACGGGAAAAACTGTTTTTT.

This chain uses TRBV24-1 with TRBJ2-2, with D tentatively TRBD2 (6 bases). V lost 9 bases to trimming and J lost 4 bases, with 14 bases between them. CDR3 length equals 14 residues. CDR1 is KGHDR, CDR2 SFDVKD, per germline. The CDR3 protein is CATGGRQPTGELFF. CDR3 nucleotides: TGTGCCACCGGGGGGAGGCAACCCACCGGGGAGCTGTTTTTT.

The chain has TRBV19 and TRBJ2-1, with 8 bases lining up with TRBD2. With V trimmed by 5 bases and J by 8 bases, 11 bases remained unmatched. This CDR3 has 15 amino acids. Germline loops: CDR1 LNHDA, CDR2 SQIVND (reference sequence). Written as DNA, the CDR3 is TGTGCCAGTAGTTCAGGCGGCGGACTAGCTCATGAGCAGTTCTTC. Protein: CASSSGGGLAHEQFF.

The gene calls are TRBV19 and TRBJ1-1; D might be TRBD1 (5 bases). Germline V gene lookup returns CDR1 LNHDA and CDR2 SQIVND (reference sequence). With 4 bases removed from V and 2 bases from J, the gap between germline ends came to 17 bases. The CDR3 loop spans 16 amino acids. DNA for the CDR3: TGTGCCAGTAGTACCCCCTCGGCAGGGCGAAACACTGAAGCTTTCTTT. Residues: CASSTPSAGRNTEAFF.

The chain employs TRBV15 and TRBJ1-2, with D hard to call. The CDR3 runs to 13 residues. Germline values: CDR1 LNHNV, CDR2 YYDKDF (reference sequence). V dropped 0 bases and J dropped 8 bases, with 10 bases sitting between them. The CDR3 sequence is CATSRDAGSGYTF. The CDR3 region has the DNA TGTGCCACCAGCAGAGACGCAGGATCGGGCTACACCTTC.

The chain joins TRBV6-5 to TRBJ1-2; tentatively, D is TRBD1 (5 bases). The V end was cut by 2 bases, the J end by 5 bases, with 12 bases between. The germline gives CDR1 MNHEY, CDR2 SVGAGI. The CDR3 is made up of 14 amino acids. The chain's CDR3 is CASSYGREGYGYTF. As DNA, the CDR3 is TGTGCCAGCAGTTACGGGAGGGAGGGGTATGGCTACACCTTC.

The chain links TRBV11-3 to TRBJ2-3; TRBD2 aligns across 7 bases. The junction had 4 bases not matched to a gene; V was cut back by 3 bases and J by 1 base. Germline V gives CDR1 SGHNT, CDR2 YENEEA. The CDR3 has 15 amino acids. The CDR3 reads CASSLSGGGTDTQYF. The CDR3 nucleotides are TGTGCCAGCAGCTTGAGTGGGGGGGGCACAGATACGCAGTATTTT.

This clone came up once. The chain uses TRBV5-1 and TRBJ1-4, with TRBD1 matching over 8 bases. The germline V gene has CDR1 SGHRS and CDR2 YFSETQ. The CDR3 covers 15 residues. Trimming removed 0 bases from V and 2 bases from J; junction bases left unmatched: 0. CDR3 DNA sequence: TGCGCCAGCAGCTTGGGGACAGGGACTAATGAAAAACTGTTTTTT. Translation gives CASSLGTGTNEKLFF.

In DNA, the CDR3 is TGTGCCATCAGTGAGTATCCGGGTTTGAACACTGAAGCTTTCTTT. It yields the protein CAISEYPGLNTEAFF. The V call is TRBV10-3, the J call TRBJ1-1; no firm D call. The CDR3 sequence is 15 residues long. Germline loops: CDR1 ENHRY, CDR2 SYGVKD. V was cut by 1 base and J by 0 bases, with 9 bases left in between.

This clone was observed a few times. The sample contains more than one DNA sequence encoding this CDR3. The chain is built from TRBV5-1 and TRBJ1-2; a possible D gene is TRBD1 (5 bases). CDR1 and CDR2 (germline): SGHRS, YFSETQ. This CDR3 contains 14 residues. Trimming cost V 0 bases and J 3 bases, with 9 bases left between them. The CDR3 nucleotides are TGCGCCAGCAGCTTGGGAGGGGAGGACTATGGCTACACCTTC. As protein: CASSLGGEDYGYTF. Full variable domain (remainder filled in from reference TRBV5-1 and TRBJ1-2): KAGVTQTPRYLIKTRGQQVTLSCSPISGHRSVSWYQQTPGQGLQFLFEYFSETQRNKGNFPGRFSGRQFSNSRSEMNVSTLELGDSALYLCASSLGGEDYGYTFGSGTRLTVV.

V usage is TRBV20-1 and J usage is TRBJ1-1, with TRBD1 as a possible D gene (6 bases). The CDR3 runs to 11 residues. Looked up from germline, CDR1 is DFQATT and CDR2 is SNEGSKA (reference sequence). Trimming removed 4 bases at V and 10 bases at J, with 13 bases between. The CDR3 is CSATGAGSAFF. The CDR3 DNA follows: TGCAGTGCTACAGGGGCTGGGTCAGCTTTCTTT.

The rearrangement joins TRBV9 to TRBJ2-1; D unresolved. CDR3 length equals 12 residues. Germline CDR1 SGDLS, CDR2 YYNGEE. Deletions cut 4 bases from V and 12 bases from J, with 14 bases between. The DNA of the CDR3 is TGTGCCAGCAGCACCCTCTCGGCGGCGCAGTTCTTC. Its translation: CASSTLSAAQFF.

The rearrangement links TRBV12-3 or TRBV12-4 to TRBJ1-6; D not resolved. This CDR3 spans 13 amino acids. Trimming pared 2 bases from V and 7 bases from J, leaving 6 bases between. CDR3 residues: CASSLNRNSPLHF. The CDR3 DNA follows: TGTGCCAGCAGTTTAAACAGAAATTCACCCCTCCACTTT.